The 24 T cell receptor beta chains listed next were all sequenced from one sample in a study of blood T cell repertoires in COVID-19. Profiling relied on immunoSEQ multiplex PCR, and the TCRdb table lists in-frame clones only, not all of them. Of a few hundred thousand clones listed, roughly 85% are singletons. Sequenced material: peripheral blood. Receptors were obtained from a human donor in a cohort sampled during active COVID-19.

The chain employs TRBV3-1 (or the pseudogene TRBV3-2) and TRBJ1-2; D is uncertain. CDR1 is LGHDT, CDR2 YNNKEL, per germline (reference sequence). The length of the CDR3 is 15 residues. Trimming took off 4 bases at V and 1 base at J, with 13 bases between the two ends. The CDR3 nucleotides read TGTGCCAGCAGCCGTGGACGGACTCTTAACTATGGCTACACCTTC. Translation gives CASSRGRTLNYGYTF.

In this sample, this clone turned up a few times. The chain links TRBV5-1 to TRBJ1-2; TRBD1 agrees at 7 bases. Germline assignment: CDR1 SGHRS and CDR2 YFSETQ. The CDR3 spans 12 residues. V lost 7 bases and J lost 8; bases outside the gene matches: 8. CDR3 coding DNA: TGCGCCAGCTGGGGACAGTCCGGCGGCTACACCTTC. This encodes CASWGQSGGYTF.

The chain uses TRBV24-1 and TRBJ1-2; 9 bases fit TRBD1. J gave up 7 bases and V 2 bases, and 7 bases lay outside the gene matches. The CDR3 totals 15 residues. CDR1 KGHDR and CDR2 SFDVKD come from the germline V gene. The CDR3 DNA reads TGTGCCACCAGTGATTCCGGGACAGGGTGGGGTGGCTACACCTTC. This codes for CATSDSGTGWGGYTF.

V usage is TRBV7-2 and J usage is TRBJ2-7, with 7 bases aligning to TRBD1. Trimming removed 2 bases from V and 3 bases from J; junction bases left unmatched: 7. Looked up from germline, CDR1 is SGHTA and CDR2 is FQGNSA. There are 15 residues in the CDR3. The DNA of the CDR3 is TGTGCCAGCAGCTTAAAAAGGACAGGCTTCTACGAGCAGTACTTC. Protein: CASSLKRTGFYEQYF.

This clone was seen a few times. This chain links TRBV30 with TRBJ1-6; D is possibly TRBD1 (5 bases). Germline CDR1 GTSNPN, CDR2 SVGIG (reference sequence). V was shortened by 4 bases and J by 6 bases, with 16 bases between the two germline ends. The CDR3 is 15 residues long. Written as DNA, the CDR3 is TGTGCCTGGAACCCGGTTCAGGGTTCTAATTCACCCCTCCACTTT. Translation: CAWNPVQGSNSPLHF.

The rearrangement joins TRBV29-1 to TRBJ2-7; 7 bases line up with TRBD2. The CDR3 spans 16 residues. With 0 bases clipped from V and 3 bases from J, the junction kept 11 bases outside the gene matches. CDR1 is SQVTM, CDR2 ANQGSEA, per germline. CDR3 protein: CSVEDDVRGGVYEQYF. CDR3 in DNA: TGCAGCGTTGAAGATGATGTTCGCGGGGGAGTCTACGAGCAGTACTTC.

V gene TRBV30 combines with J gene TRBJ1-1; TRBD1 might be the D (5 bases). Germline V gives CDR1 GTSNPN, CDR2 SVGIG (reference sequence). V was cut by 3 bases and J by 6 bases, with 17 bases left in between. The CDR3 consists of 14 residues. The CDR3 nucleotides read TGTGCCTGGAGGACGGCGGGGGGGACCCCTGAAGCTTTCTTT. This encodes CAWRTAGGTPEAFF.

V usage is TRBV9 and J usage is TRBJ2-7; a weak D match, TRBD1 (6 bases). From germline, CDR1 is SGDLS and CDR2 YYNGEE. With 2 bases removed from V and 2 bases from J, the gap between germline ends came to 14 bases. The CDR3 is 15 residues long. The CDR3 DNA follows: TGTGCCAGCAGCGTCGGGCAGGACAGAACCTACGAGCAGTACTTC. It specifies CASSVGQDRTYEQYF. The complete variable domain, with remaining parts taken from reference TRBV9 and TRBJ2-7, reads DSGVTQTPKHLITATGQRVTLRCSPRSGDLSVYWYQQSLDQGLQFLIQYYNGEERAKGNILERFSAQQFPDLHSELNLSSLELGDSALYFCASSVGQDRTYEQYFGPGTRLTVT.

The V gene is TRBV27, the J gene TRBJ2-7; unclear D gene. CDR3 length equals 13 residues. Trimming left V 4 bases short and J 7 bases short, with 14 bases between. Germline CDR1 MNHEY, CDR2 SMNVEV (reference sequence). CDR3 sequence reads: CASSSTTSREQYF. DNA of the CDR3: TGTGCCAGCAGTTCAACTACCTCTCGGGAGCAGTACTTC.

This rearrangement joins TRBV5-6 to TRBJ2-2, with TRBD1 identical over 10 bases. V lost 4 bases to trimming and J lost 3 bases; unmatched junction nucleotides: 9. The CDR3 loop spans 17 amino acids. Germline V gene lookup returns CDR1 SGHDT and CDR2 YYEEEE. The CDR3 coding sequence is TGTGCCAGCAGCCCCATAACCGGACAGGGGGACACCGGGGAGCTGTTTTTT. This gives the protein CASSPITGQGDTGELFF.

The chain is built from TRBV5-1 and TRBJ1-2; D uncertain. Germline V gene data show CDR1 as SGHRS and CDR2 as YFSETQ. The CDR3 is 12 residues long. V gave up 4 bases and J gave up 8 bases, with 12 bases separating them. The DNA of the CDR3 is TGCGCCAGCAGCCCCGGAGGGTGGGGCTACACCTTC. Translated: CASSPGGWGYTF.

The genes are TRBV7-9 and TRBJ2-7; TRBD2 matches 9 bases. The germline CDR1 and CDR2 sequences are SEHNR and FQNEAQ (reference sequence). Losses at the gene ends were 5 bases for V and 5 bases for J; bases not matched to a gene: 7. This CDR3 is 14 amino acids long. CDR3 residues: CASSQGSGGNEQYF. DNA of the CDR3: TGTGCCAGCAGCCAGGGTAGCGGGGGAAACGAGCAGTACTTC.

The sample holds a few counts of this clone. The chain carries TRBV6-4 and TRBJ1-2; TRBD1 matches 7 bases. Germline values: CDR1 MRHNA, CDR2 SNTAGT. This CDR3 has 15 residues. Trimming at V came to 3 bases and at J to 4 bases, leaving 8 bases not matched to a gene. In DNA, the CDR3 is TGTGCCAGCAGTGAGACAGGGCGCTCCGCCTATGGCTACACCTTC. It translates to CASSETGRSAYGYTF.

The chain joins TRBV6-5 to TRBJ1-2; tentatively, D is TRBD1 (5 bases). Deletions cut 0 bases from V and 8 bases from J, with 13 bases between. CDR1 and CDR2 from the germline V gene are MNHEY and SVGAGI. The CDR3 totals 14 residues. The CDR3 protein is CASSYSARVEGYTF. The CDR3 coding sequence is TGTGCCAGCAGTTACTCTGCCAGGGTGGAGGGCTACACCTTC.

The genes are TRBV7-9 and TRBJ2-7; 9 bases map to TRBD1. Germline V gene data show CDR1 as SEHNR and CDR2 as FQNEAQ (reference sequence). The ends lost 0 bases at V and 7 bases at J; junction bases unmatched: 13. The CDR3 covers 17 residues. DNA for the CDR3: TGTGCCAGCAGCTTAGCCCTCGGGACAGGGAGCCCTAGGGAGCAGTACTTC. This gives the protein CASSLALGTGSPREQYF.

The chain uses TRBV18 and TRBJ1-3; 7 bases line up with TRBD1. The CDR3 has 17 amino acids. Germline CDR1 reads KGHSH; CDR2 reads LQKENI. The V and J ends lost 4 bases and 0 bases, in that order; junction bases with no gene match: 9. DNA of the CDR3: TGTGCCAGCTCACAATCAGAATGGACAGGCTCTGGAAACACCATATATTTT. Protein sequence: CASSQSEWTGSGNTIYF.

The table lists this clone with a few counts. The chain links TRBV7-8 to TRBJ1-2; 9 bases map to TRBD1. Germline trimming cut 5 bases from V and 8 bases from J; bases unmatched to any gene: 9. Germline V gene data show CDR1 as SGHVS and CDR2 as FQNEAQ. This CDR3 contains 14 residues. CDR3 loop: CASSHRDRVYGYTF. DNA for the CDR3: TGTGCCAGCAGCCACCGGGACAGGGTTTACGGCTACACCTTC.

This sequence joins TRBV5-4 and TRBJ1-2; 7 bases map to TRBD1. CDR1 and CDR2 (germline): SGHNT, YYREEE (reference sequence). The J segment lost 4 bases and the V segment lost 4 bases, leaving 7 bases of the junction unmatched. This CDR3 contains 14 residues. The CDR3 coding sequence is TGTGCCAGCAGCGACACAGGGGACTTCTATGGCTACACCTTC. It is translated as CASSDTGDFYGYTF. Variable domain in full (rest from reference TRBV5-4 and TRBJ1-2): ETGVTQSPTHLIKTRGQQVTLRCSSQSGHNTVSWYQQALGQGPQFIFQYYREEENGRGNFPPRFSGLQFPNYSSELNVNALELDDSALYLCASSDTGDFYGYTFGSGTRLTVV.

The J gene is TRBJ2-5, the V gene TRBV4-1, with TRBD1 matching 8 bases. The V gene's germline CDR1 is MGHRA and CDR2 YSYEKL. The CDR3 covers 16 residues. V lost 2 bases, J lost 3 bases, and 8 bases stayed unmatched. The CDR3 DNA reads TGCGCCAGCAGCCAACGGCCGACAGGGGAAAAAGAGACCCAGTACTTC. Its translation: CASSQRPTGEKETQYF.

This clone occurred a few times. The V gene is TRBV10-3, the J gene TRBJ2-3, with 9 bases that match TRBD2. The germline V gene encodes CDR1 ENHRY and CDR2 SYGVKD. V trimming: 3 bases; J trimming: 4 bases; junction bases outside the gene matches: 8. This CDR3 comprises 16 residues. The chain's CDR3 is CAISDSYSGGADTQYF. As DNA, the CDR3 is TGTGCCATCAGTGATTCCTATAGCGGGGGCGCAGATACGCAGTATTTT.

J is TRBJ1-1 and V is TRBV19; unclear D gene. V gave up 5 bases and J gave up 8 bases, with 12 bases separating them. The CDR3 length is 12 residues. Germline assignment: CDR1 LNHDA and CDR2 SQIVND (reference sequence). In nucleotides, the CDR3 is TGTGCCAGTAGTGCGGAGCTCTCAGAAGCTTTCTTT. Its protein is CASSAELSEAFF.

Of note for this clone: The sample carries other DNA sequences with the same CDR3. CDR3 in DNA: TGTGCCAGCAGCTTAGGAGCCTACGAGCAGTACTTC. Translation gives CASSLGAYEQYF. V and J are TRBV7-9 and TRBJ2-7; D remains ambiguous. Germline V lookup: CDR1 SEHNR, CDR2 FQNEAQ (reference sequence). The CDR3 covers 12 residues. V lost 1 base to trimming and J lost 2 bases, with 3 bases between them. Full variable domain (missing parts from reference TRBV7-9 and TRBJ2-7): DTGVSQNPRHKITKRGQNVTFRCDPISEHNRLYWYRQTLGQGPEFLTYFQNEAQLEKSRLLSDRFSAERPKGSFSTLEIQRTEQGDSAMYLCASSLGAYEQYFGPGTRLTVT.

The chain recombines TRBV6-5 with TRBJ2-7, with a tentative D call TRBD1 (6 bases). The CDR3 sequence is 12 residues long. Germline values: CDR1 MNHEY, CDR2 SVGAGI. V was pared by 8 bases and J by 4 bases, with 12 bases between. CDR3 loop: CASGPQGYEQYF. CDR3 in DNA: TGTGCCAGCGGCCCCCAGGGGTACGAGCAGTACTTC.

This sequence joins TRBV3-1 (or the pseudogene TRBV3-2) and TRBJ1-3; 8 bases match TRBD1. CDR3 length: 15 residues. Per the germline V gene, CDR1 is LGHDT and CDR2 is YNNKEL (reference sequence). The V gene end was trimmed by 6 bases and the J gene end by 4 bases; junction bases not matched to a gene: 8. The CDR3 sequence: CASSYRQGKGNTIYF. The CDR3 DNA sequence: TGTGCCAGCAGTTACAGACAGGGGAAAGGAAACACCATATATTTT.